These 30 T cell receptor beta chains were all obtained from the same sample, sequenced in a study of blood T cell repertoires in COVID-19. Some clones are missing from TCRdb's copy, which holds only in-frame ones; the method was immunoSEQ multiplex PCR. The sample records more than 60,000 clones, 80% to 90% being singletons. What was sequenced was peripheral blood. The source of these receptors is an older woman with COVID-19, enrolled during active disease.

The V gene is TRBV5-8, the J gene TRBJ2-7; 11 nucleotides agree with TRBD1. The CDR3 totals 16 residues. The ends lost 4 bases at V and 3 bases at J; junction bases unmatched: 9. The germline gives CDR1 SGHTS, CDR2 YDEGEE. CDR3 coding DNA: TGTGCCAGCAGCCAAGCTCCGGGACAGGGGGACTACGAGCAGTACTTC. Amino acids: CASSQAPGQGDYEQYF.

This clone showed up just a few times. The V gene is TRBV4-3, the J gene TRBJ2-5; TRBD2 might be the D (6 bases). V gave up 3 bases and J gave up 5 bases, with 25 bases separating them. Per germline, CDR1 LGHNA and CDR2 YSLEER. CDR3 size: 18 residues. The DNA of the CDR3 is TGCGCCAGCAGCCAGGGGGTGGGTCTCGGGAGAGGAGGGGAGACCCAGTACTTC. Translation gives CASSQGVGLGRGGETQYF.

The J gene is TRBJ2-7, the V gene TRBV24-1; D is undetermined. The CDR3 contains 16 residues. V was trimmed by 5 bases and J by 3 bases, leaving 19 bases between them. Germline-derived CDR1 and CDR2 are KGHDR and SFDVKD. CDR3 nucleotide sequence: TGTGCCACCAGTGGCGCCCCCCCTCTCCTCCACTACGAGCAGTACTTC. It codes for CATSGAPPLLHYEQYF.

A single count supports this clone. The chain joins TRBV7-9 to TRBJ1-1, with D hard to call. V lost 3 bases and J lost 5, with 13 bases in between. The CDR3 has 14 amino acids. CDR1 and CDR2 (germline): SEHNR, FQNEAQ (reference sequence). The CDR3 region is CASSLGFGSTEAFF. CDR3 nucleotides: TGTGCCAGCAGCTTGGGCTTCGGTTCGACTGAAGCTTTCTTT.

J is TRBJ2-7 and V is TRBV24-1, with 9 positions matching TRBD1. Unmatched junction bases numbered 8, after V lost 3 bases and J lost 6 bases. Germline V lookup: CDR1 KGHDR, CDR2 SFDVKD. This CDR3 comprises 15 residues. The CDR3, as DNA: TGTGCCACCAGTGATAAGCCGGGACAGGGAGGCGAGCAGTACTTC. Amino acid sequence: CATSDKPGQGGEQYF.

The chain has TRBV3-1 (or the pseudogene TRBV3-2) and TRBJ2-5; TRBD1 is a possible D gene (5 bases). The CDR3 is 14 residues long. Trimming shortened V by 1 base and J by 5 bases, and 11 bases separated the two germline ends. Per the germline V gene, CDR1 is LGHDT and CDR2 is YNNKEL (reference sequence). The CDR3 reads CASSQGPGWETQYF. The CDR3 nucleotides read TGTGCCAGCAGCCAAGGTCCAGGGTGGGAGACCCAGTACTTC.

The chain employs TRBV5-4 and TRBJ2-3; possible D gene TRBD1, 6 bases. CDR3 length equals 15 residues. V was shortened by 4 bases and J by 0 bases, with 12 bases between the two germline ends. Germline V gene sequence: CDR1 SGHNT, CDR2 YYREEE (reference sequence). As DNA, the CDR3 is TGTGCCAGCAGCCGGGACACCCACAGCACAGATACGCAGTATTTT. Residues: CASSRDTHSTDTQYF. The full variable domain, completed using reference TRBV5-4 and TRBJ2-3, is ETGVTQSPTHLIKTRGQQVTLRCSSQSGHNTVSWYQQALGQGPQFIFQYYREEENGRGNFPPRFSGLQFPNYSSELNVNALELDDSALYLCASSRDTHSTDTQYFGPGTRLTVL.

The V gene is TRBV5-1, the J gene TRBJ1-2, with TRBD1 identical over 7 bases. J was trimmed by 6 bases and V by 0 bases; bases with no gene match: 2. The CDR3 consists of 13 residues. Germline lookup yields CDR1 SGHRS and CDR2 YFSETQ. The CDR3 loop reads CASSLEGAHGYTF. The CDR3 DNA reads TGCGCCAGCAGCTTGGAGGGGGCCCATGGCTACACCTTC.

The chain joins TRBV11-2 to TRBJ2-1; TRBD2 matches 7 bases. From germline, CDR1 is SGHAT and CDR2 FQNNGV. Trimming removed 8 bases from V and 8 bases from J; junction bases left unmatched: 9. The CDR3 extends over 13 amino acids. The CDR3 loop is CASAGVSTDEQFF. As DNA, the CDR3 is TGTGCCAGCGCGGGGGTGAGTACCGATGAGCAGTTCTTC.

This rearrangement joins TRBV28 to TRBJ1-2, with D possibly matching TRBD1 (5 bases). CDR3 size: 16 residues. Trimming shortened V by 5 bases and J by 4 bases, and 20 bases separated the two germline ends. Germline V gives CDR1 MDHEN, CDR2 SYDVKM. CDR3 bases: TGTGCCAGCAGTGGGGTTACAGGTACCAAAGGCTATGGCTACACCTTC. Residues: CASSGVTGTKGYGYTF.

This rearrangement joins TRBV4-3 to TRBJ2-6, with 7 bases matching TRBD1. The V gene's germline CDR1 is LGHNA and CDR2 YSLEER. The CDR3 extends over 17 amino acids. V lost 3 bases to trimming and J lost 0 bases; unmatched junction nucleotides: 5. CDR3 in DNA: TGCGCCAGCAGCCACTTAGGGGGCGGCTCTGGGGCCAACGTCCTGACTTTC. It translates to CASSHLGGGSGANVLTF.

This clone was observed a few times. The V call is TRBV7-2, the J call TRBJ1-2; D remains unclear. CDR3 length equals 13 residues. CDR1 and CDR2 (germline): SGHTA, FQGNSA. The germline V and J ends were trimmed by 5 bases and 3 bases, with 10 bases remaining between them. CDR3 amino acids: CASSLDLYYGYTF. Here the CDR3 DNA reads TGTGCCAGCAGCCTAGACCTATACTATGGCTACACCTTC.

V gene TRBV24-1 combines with J gene TRBJ2-2; 9 positions agree with TRBD2. The germline CDR1 and CDR2 sequences are KGHDR and SFDVKD. CDR3 size: 15 residues. J was trimmed by 4 bases and V by 9 bases; bases with no gene match: 8. The CDR3 nucleotides read TGTGCCACCTCCCTAGCGGGAATCGGCACCGGGGAGCTGTTTTTT. This encodes CATSLAGIGTGELFF.

V usage is TRBV10-3 and J usage is TRBJ1-1; 9 bases line up with TRBD1. V was clipped by 2 bases and J by 0 bases; unmatched bases: 10. Per germline, CDR1 ENHRY and CDR2 SYGVKD. This CDR3 comprises 18 residues. CDR3 nucleotides: TGTGCCATCAGTGAGGCCGGGACAGGGACCCAACTGAACACTGAAGCTTTCTTT. Protein product: CAISEAGTGTQLNTEAFF.

The chain joins TRBV7-9 to TRBJ1-2; 8 bases line up with TRBD1. Germline values: CDR1 SEHNR, CDR2 FQNEAQ (reference sequence). This CDR3 is 14 amino acids long. The V segment lost 8 bases and the J segment 3 bases; nucleotides outside the gene matches: 8. The CDR3 protein is CASAMAGGHYGYTF. CDR3 nucleotide sequence: TGTGCCAGCGCTATGGCAGGGGGCCACTATGGCTACACCTTC.

V and J are TRBV7-9 and TRBJ2-6; D ambiguous. This CDR3 region has 15 residues. Trimming took off 2 bases at V and 2 bases at J, with 7 bases between the two ends. The germline V gene has CDR1 SEHNR and CDR2 FQNEAQ (reference sequence). This CDR3 reads CASSLLGAGANVLTF. The CDR3 bases are TGTGCCAGCAGCTTATTGGGCGCTGGGGCCAACGTCCTGACTTTC.

This chain links TRBV6-5 with TRBJ1-5; 7 bases match TRBD1. There are 14 residues in the CDR3. V gave up 6 bases and J gave up 4 bases; unmatched junction bases: 6. From germline, CDR1 is MNHEY and CDR2 SVGAGI. CDR3 in amino acids: CASRRTGRNQPQHF. CDR3 sequence (DNA): TGTGCCAGCAGGCGGACAGGAAGGAATCAGCCCCAGCATTTT.

The CDR3 DNA follows: TGTGCCAGCAGCCAAAATCCGGGGGGGTTGACCGGGGAGCTGTTTTTT. This codes for CASSQNPGGLTGELFF. The rearrangement joins TRBV3-1 (or the pseudogene TRBV3-2) to TRBJ2-2, with TRBD2 identical over 8 bases. The CDR3 spans 16 residues. Looked up from germline, CDR1 is LGHDT and CDR2 is YNNKEL (reference sequence). With V trimmed by 2 bases and J by 5 bases, 7 bases remained unmatched.

The V call is TRBV28, the J call TRBJ1-2; 9 bases map to TRBD1. The CDR3 extends over 15 amino acids. Germline CDR1 MDHEN, CDR2 SYDVKM. The trim removed 2 bases at V and 5 bases at J, leaving 6 bases unmatched. CDR3 amino acids: CASSLGDRGRYGYTF. The CDR3 DNA sequence: TGTGCCAGCAGTTTAGGTGACAGGGGGAGGTATGGCTACACCTTC.

This clone showed up just a few times. This chain joins TRBV10-3 and TRBJ2-1; 9 bases match TRBD2. CDR1 is ENHRY and CDR2 is SYGVKD in the germline V gene. The CDR3 runs 16 residues. Trimming cost V 0 bases and J 6 bases; bases outside gene matches: 6. The CDR3 nucleotides read TGTGCCATCAGTGAGTCGGTAGCGGGAGTGGGCAATGAGCAGTTCTTC. Translation: CAISESVAGVGNEQFF.

The V and J genes are TRBV6-5 and TRBJ1-1; D gene uncertain. Germline-derived CDR1 and CDR2 are MNHEY and SVGAGI. The CDR3 covers 12 residues. Trimming stripped 5 bases from V and 4 bases from J, with 8 bases between. The CDR3 sequence is CASSQEVTEAFF. CDR3 bases: TGTGCCAGCAGTCAGGAAGTCACTGAAGCTTTCTTT.

The chain uses TRBV6-1 and TRBJ1-2, with TRBD1 identical over 7 bases. This CDR3 contains 16 residues. The germline CDR1 and CDR2 sequences are MNHNS and SASEGT. Trimming cost V 6 bases and J 2 bases; bases outside gene matches: 12. CDR3 coding DNA: TGTGCCAGCAGCGAAACATGGACAGGCGGAAACTATGGCTACACCTTC. This gives the protein CASSETWTGGNYGYTF.

The V call is TRBV27, the J call TRBJ2-7; D may be TRBD2 (6 bases). The CDR3 is made up of 14 amino acids. From germline, CDR1 is MNHEY and CDR2 SMNVEV (reference sequence). V lost 2 bases and J lost 2, with 10 bases in between. CDR3 sequence (DNA): TGTGCCAGCAGTTTAGTGGGAGGACCCTACGAGCAGTACTTC. Protein sequence: CASSLVGGPYEQYF.

The V and J genes are TRBV10-1 and TRBJ1-5, with no clear D. V was trimmed by 7 bases and J by 7 bases, leaving 5 bases between them. Per germline, CDR1 WNHNN and CDR2 SYGVQD (reference sequence). The CDR3 has 10 residues. CDR3 region: CASMGQPQHF. CDR3 sequence (DNA): TGCGCCAGCATGGGCCAGCCCCAGCATTTT.

Only one count was recorded for this clone. The V and J genes are TRBV12-5 and TRBJ1-1; 8 bases align to TRBD1. The germline gives CDR1 LGHNT, CDR2 FRNRAP. With 6 bases clipped from V and 6 bases from J, the junction kept 9 bases outside the gene matches. The CDR3 sequence is 14 residues long. CDR3 in DNA: TGTGCTAGTGGCCTCGGGACAGGTTTATCTGAAGCTTTCTTT. Amino acid sequence: CASGLGTGLSEAFF.

The rearrangement uses TRBV15 and TRBJ2-5; 8 bases are shared with TRBD1. Germline V gene lookup returns CDR1 LNHNV and CDR2 YYDKDF (reference sequence). There are 14 residues in the CDR3. The junction had 7 bases not matched to a gene; V was cut back by 5 bases and J by 5 bases. CDR3 amino acids: CATSRTGRWETQYF. The CDR3 nucleotides are TGTGCCACCAGCCGGACAGGGCGGTGGGAGACCCAGTACTTC.

The CDR3 is CASSQYQDSSYEQYF. The CDR3 nucleotides read TGCGCCAGCAGCCAATATCAGGACTCATCATACGAGCAGTACTTC. The V call is TRBV4-1, the J call TRBJ2-7, with D possibly TRBD2 on 5 matching bases. The CDR3 has 15 amino acids. Germline-derived CDR1 and CDR2 are MGHRA and YSYEKL. V dropped 2 bases and J dropped 4 bases, with 15 bases sitting between them.

The V and J genes are TRBV2 and TRBJ2-5; 12 bases fit TRBD1. Germline V gene lookup returns CDR1 SNHLY and CDR2 FYNNEI. The CDR3 is 13 amino acids. Trimming cost V 9 bases and J 5 bases; bases outside gene matches: 4. The DNA for the CDR3 is TGTGCCAGTGGGACAGGGGGCTGGGAGACCCAGTACTTC. Translation: CASGTGGWETQYF.

This clone was recorded once. The genes are TRBV6-5 and TRBJ1-2; no definite D call. Trimming stripped 6 bases from V and 5 bases from J, with 19 bases between. Looked up from germline, CDR1 is MNHEY and CDR2 is SVGAGI. The CDR3 covers 15 residues. This CDR3 is CASSLSGSMGYGYTF. The CDR3 DNA sequence: TGTGCCAGCAGCCTAAGCGGGAGCATGGGGTATGGCTACACCTTC.

The genes are TRBV7-2 and TRBJ2-3; TRBD1 is a possible D gene (6 bases). V dropped 0 bases and J dropped 6 bases, with 16 bases sitting between them. From germline, CDR1 is SGHTA and CDR2 FQGNSA. The CDR3 runs 16 residues. The CDR3 sequence: CASSLAGTSFGDTQYF. In DNA form, the CDR3 reads TGTGCCAGCAGCTTAGCGGGGACATCCTTCGGGGATACGCAGTATTTT.